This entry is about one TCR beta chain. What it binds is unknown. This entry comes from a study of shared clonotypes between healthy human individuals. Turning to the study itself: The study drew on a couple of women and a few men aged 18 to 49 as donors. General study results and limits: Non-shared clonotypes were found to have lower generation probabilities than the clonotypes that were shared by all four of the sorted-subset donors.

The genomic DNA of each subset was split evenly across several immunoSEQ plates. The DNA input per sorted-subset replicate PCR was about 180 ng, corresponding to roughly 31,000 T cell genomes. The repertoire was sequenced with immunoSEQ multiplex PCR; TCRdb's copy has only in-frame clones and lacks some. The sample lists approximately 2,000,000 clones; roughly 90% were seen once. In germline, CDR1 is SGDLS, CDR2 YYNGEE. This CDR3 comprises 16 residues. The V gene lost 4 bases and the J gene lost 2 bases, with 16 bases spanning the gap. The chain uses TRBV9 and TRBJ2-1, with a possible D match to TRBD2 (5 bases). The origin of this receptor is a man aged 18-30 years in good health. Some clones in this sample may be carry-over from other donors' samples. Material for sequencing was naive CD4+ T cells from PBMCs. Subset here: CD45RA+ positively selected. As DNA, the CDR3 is TGTGCCAGCAGCCCTACGGCGGGTCGGACCTACAATGAGCAGTTCTTC. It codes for CASSPTAGRTYNEQFF.